The rows below give T cell receptor beta chains drawn from one sample of a study of CXCR3-negative and CXCR3-positive naive CD8 T cells. TCRdb reprocessed the 5' RACE reads, with one entry per CDR3 protein and no DNA. Its clone listing holds approximately 100,000 distinct CDR3 sequences. The sequencing sample was made of naive CXCR3+ CD8+ T cells from blood. These receptor sequences come from a human donor in good health. Some clones in this sample may be carry-over from other donors' samples. CDR3s include the opening cysteine and the closing phenylalanine or tryptophan. The order of the fields is J gene, V gene, CDR3 protein.

TRBJ2-5,TRBV6-6,CACSPYPWGQETQYF
TRBJ2-2,TRBV11-1,CAIGGGPTNTGELFF
TRBJ2-1,TRBV28,CASSPSDGAYSYNEQFF
TRBJ2-1,TRBV14,CASSPLADGYNEQFF
TRBJ2-3,TRBV29-1,CSVRSSGGETDTQYF
TRBJ2-3,TRBV10-1,CASSLGTEMDTQYF
TRBJ2-3,TRBV6-5,CASSSRWASTDTQYF
TRBJ1-1,TRBV5-1,CASSSMTGMNTEAFF
TRBJ2-2,TRBV14,CASSQEITGELFF
TRBJ2-7,TRBV5-5,CASSFHGSSYEQYF
TRBJ2-2,TRBV29-1,CSVVFTGELFF
TRBJ2-1,TRBV4-2,CASSQDNWGEFF
TRBJ1-5,TRBV7-9,CASSSGGGPQPQHF
TRBJ2-5,TRBV28,CASTLLGLETQYF
TRBJ2-1,TRBV7-9,CASGGPNTYNEQFF
TRBJ1-2,TRBV7-9,CASSLVGQGDGYTF
TRBJ2-5,TRBV12-3/TRBV12-4,CASSSALAGVQETQYF
TRBJ2-2,TRBV4-1,CASSQTGAGTGELFF
TRBJ2-7,TRBV20-1,CSAKDVFYEQYF
TRBJ2-7,TRBV29-1,CSVEELYEQYF
TRBJ2-7,TRBV12-3/TRBV12-4,CASTPTDAYEQYF
TRBJ2-7,TRBV7-9,CASSLGSHYEQYF
TRBJ2-1,TRBV15,CATSRTDNEQFF
TRBJ2-7,TRBV7-9,CASSSTEISYEQYF
TRBJ1-4,TRBV7-6,CASSPVGEKLFF
TRBJ2-5,TRBV6-6,CASSIGPQETQYF
TRBJ1-2,TRBV4-1,CASSRETGLFHGYTF
TRBJ2-1,TRBV28,CASSPTSGRPIGNEQFF
TRBJ2-7,TRBV20-1,CSARDSSSGDEQYF
TRBJ2-7,TRBV10-2,CASSDNPSYEQYF
TRBJ1-4,TRBV7-2,CASSFLGPNEKLFF
TRBJ2-4,TRBV7-2,CASSGGGDWRNIQYF
TRBJ2-3,TRBV7-2,CASSLSRGGQDTQYF
TRBJ2-3,TRBV5-1,CASSLVLDTDTQYF
TRBJ2-7,TRBV7-4,CATRTPHPYERYF
TRBJ2-7,TRBV19,CASSIGSGHEQYF
TRBJ1-6,TRBV4-3,CASSQDANRARGISSPLHF
TRBJ2-3,TRBV11-2,CASSSHPSWSSGDSDTQYF
TRBJ2-1,TRBV7-9,CATYPGTNPYNEQFF
TRBJ1-1,TRBV28,CASSLTGGNTEAFF
TRBJ2-2,TRBV6-6,CASSYITGDGTGELFF
TRBJ1-1,TRBV7-3,CASSHTGGGEAFF
TRBJ2-1,TRBV9,CAGDSNAYNEQFF
TRBJ2-1,TRBV29-1,CSVGTGGYNEQFF
TRBJ2-1,TRBV20-1,CSARELWTSGGVDEQFF
TRBJ2-7,TRBV20-1,CSARDLGGVLKYEQYF
TRBJ1-5,TRBV7-8,CASSLGTSNQPQHF
TRBJ2-2,TRBV11-3,CASSPRQGGTGELFF
TRBJ1-4,TRBV28,CASENSANEKLFF
TRBJ2-1,TRBV29-1,CSVVGSGAWGEQFF
TRBJ2-2,TRBV20-1,CSARGFSTGELFF
TRBJ2-1,TRBV19,CASSFSGGINEQFF
TRBJ2-3,TRBV6-1,CASSELRLAGVFF
TRBJ2-1,TRBV2,CASDAGGAYNEQFF
TRBJ1-1,TRBV7-3,CASSLMGNTEAFF
TRBJ2-7,TRBV9,CASSVGSQPGIYEQYF
TRBJ1-2,TRBV5-6,CASSSTGTFGYTF
TRBJ2-1,TRBV20-1,CSAPEAGRSYNEQFF
TRBJ2-7,TRBV4-3,CASSQVRSDTYEQYF
TRBJ2-3,TRBV20-1,CSARDRESPDTQYF